Listed here are 8 T cell receptor beta chains from one sample, sequenced in a study of blood T cell repertoires in COVID-19. The method was immunoSEQ multiplex PCR; TCRdb's version includes in-frame clones alone and lacks a portion of them. The repertoire holds roughly 85,000 clones, with roughly 85% as singletons. Source material: peripheral blood. The receptors stem from a man in his fifties with active or convalescent COVID-19.

DNA of the CDR3: TGTGCCAGCTCTCTAAGGGGAGCGGGGAGCAGACAAGAGACCCAGTACTTC. This gives the protein CASSLRGAGSRQETQYF. This chain joins TRBV18 and TRBJ2-5, with 7 bases matching TRBD2. Germline lookup yields CDR1 KGHSH and CDR2 LQKENI. This CDR3 spans 17 amino acids. Unmatched junction bases numbered 15, after V lost 6 bases and J lost 2 bases.

The rearrangement links TRBV10-1 to TRBJ1-4, with D perhaps matching TRBD1 (6 bases). Germline values: CDR1 WNHNN, CDR2 SYGVQD (reference sequence). V lost 9 bases to trimming and J lost 8 bases, with 25 bases between them. The CDR3 is made up of 16 amino acids. CDR3 region: CARRTAWGGAEEKLFF. CDR3 DNA sequence: TGCGCCAGACGAACCGCCTGGGGGGGGGCTGAGGAAAAACTGTTTTTT.

This chain connects TRBV5-1 to TRBJ2-5, with D possibly matching TRBD1 (6 bases). This CDR3 has 15 amino acids. V lost 0 bases and J 3 bases, leaving 12 bases between the germline ends. From germline, CDR1 is SGHRS and CDR2 YFSETQ. CDR3 sequence reads: CASSLESGAEETQYF. CDR3 DNA: TGCGCCAGCAGCTTGGAGTCAGGGGCCGAAGAGACCCAGTACTTC.

This clone was observed a single time. The chain recombines TRBV25-1 with TRBJ2-3; D gene uncertain. Germline assignment: CDR1 MGHDK and CDR2 SYGVNS. This CDR3 comprises 13 residues. V lost 0 bases and J 4 bases, leaving 5 bases between the germline ends. CDR3 nucleotides: TGTGCCAGCAGTGAATACGTCCCAGATACGCAGTATTTT. As protein: CASSEYVPDTQYF. The complete variable domain, with remaining parts taken from reference TRBV25-1 and TRBJ2-3, reads EADIYQTPRYLVIGTGKKITLECSQTMGHDKMYWYQQDPGMELHLIHYSYGVNSTEKGDLSSESTVSRIRTEHFPLTLESARPSHTSQYLCASSEYVPDTQYFGPGTRLTVL.

The CDR3 DNA reads TGCGCCAGCAGCTTGGGGGCGGGGAGCAATCAGCCCCAGCATTTT. This codes for CASSLGAGSNQPQHF. The J gene is TRBJ1-5, the V gene TRBV5-1; D gene ambiguous. Trimming took 0 bases from V and 1 from J, leaving 8 bases between them. Germline CDR1 and CDR2: SGHRS and YFSETQ. This CDR3 comprises 15 residues.

The J gene is TRBJ1-2, the V gene TRBV3-1 (or the pseudogene TRBV3-2), with D perhaps matching TRBD1 (6 bases). V lost 4 bases to trimming and J lost 6 bases, with 15 bases between them. Germline CDR1 reads LGHDT; CDR2 reads YNNKEL (reference sequence). The CDR3 contains 14 residues. CDR3 in DNA: TGTGCCAGCAGCCGCCAAAGGGGGAACGATGGCTACACCTTC. Its translation is CASSRQRGNDGYTF.

This chain links TRBV5-4 with TRBJ1-2; tentatively, D is TRBD1 (6 bases). V was trimmed by 5 bases and J by 2 bases, leaving 16 bases between them. CDR3 size: 15 residues. Germline V gene lookup returns CDR1 SGHNT and CDR2 YYREEE (reference sequence). Here the CDR3 DNA reads TGTGCCAGCAGTTACCTGGGGACAATGAACTATGGCTACACCTTC. Amino acid sequence: CASSYLGTMNYGYTF.

The chain combines TRBV3-1 (or the pseudogene TRBV3-2) with TRBJ1-1; tentatively, D is TRBD1 (6 bases). The germline V gene has CDR1 LGHDT and CDR2 YNNKEL (reference sequence). The CDR3 is 15 amino acids. The ends were cut back, 3 bases at V and 1 base at J, with 12 bases in the middle. The CDR3 region is CASSHNPGQNTEAFF. CDR3 bases: TGTGCCAGCAGCCACAATCCGGGACAGAACACTGAAGCTTTCTTT.